These 26 T cell receptor beta chains share one sample of origin, sequenced in a study of T cell responses to AZD1222 COVID-19 vaccine. Profiling relied on immunoSEQ multiplex PCR, and the TCRdb table lists in-frame clones only, not all of them. The sample includes 200,000 or so clones, 85% to 95% of them seen just once. Sequences were derived from peripheral blood, sampled on day 0 of AZD1222 vaccination. These receptors all come from an adult in good health.

This chain connects TRBV6-2 or TRBV6-3 to TRBJ1-5; tentative D call: TRBD1 (5 bases). The CDR3 totals 17 residues. CDR1 and CDR2 from the germline V gene are MNHEY and SVGEGT. Between the trimmed V and J ends, which lost 5 bases and 2 bases, there was a span of 19 bases. The CDR3 loop is CASSPPSGFRGNQPQHF. Written as DNA, the CDR3 is TGTGCCAGCAGTCCCCCCTCGGGCTTCAGGGGCAATCAGCCCCAGCATTTT.

The chain is built from TRBV9 and TRBJ1-1, with 8 bases lining up with TRBD1. Germline CDR1 reads SGDLS; CDR2 reads YYNGEE. CDR3 length: 14 amino acids. The J segment lost 4 bases and the V segment lost 4 bases, leaving 6 bases of the junction unmatched. DNA of the CDR3: TGTGCCAGCAGCTTGACAGGGGATCGCACTGAAGCTTTCTTT. Amino acids: CASSLTGDRTEAFF.

The chain carries TRBV10-1 and TRBJ2-7; D is unresolved. There are 13 residues in the CDR3. Per germline, CDR1 WNHNN and CDR2 SYGVQD (reference sequence). V shed 6 bases and J shed 6 bases, with 15 bases lying between them. The CDR3 DNA reads as TGCGCCAGCAGCGTGCGTGGTGAATCCGAGCAGTACTTC. It yields the protein CASSVRGESEQYF.

This clone has a handful of counts. V usage is TRBV12-2 and J usage is TRBJ2-7; TRBD1 is taken as the D call from the table, unchecked against the DNA. TRBV12-2 is a recognized pseudogene. The CDR3 covers 14 residues. The CDR3 loop is CASRFEDSSYEQYV. The CDR3 DNA sequence: TGTGCAAGTCGCTTCGAGGACAGCTCCTACGAGCAGTACGTC.

The chain is built from TRBV18 and TRBJ1-1; TRBD1 matches 7 bases. The CDR3 is 15 residues long. V lost 3 bases, J lost 2 bases, and 6 bases stayed unmatched. Germline V gene data show CDR1 as KGHSH and CDR2 as LQKENI. Written as DNA, the CDR3 is TGTGCCAGCTCACCCTGGGACAGTCAAAACACTGAAGCTTTCTTT. It codes for CASSPWDSQNTEAFF.

The chain joins TRBV7-9 to TRBJ1-2; D call uncertain. Trimming took off 5 bases at V and 3 bases at J, with 10 bases between the two ends. CDR3 size: 13 residues. The germline V gene has CDR1 SEHNR and CDR2 FQNEAQ (reference sequence). CDR3 sequence: CASSNQGYYGYTF. In nucleotides, the CDR3 is TGTGCCAGCAGCAATCAAGGGTACTATGGCTACACCTTC.

This sequence joins TRBV19 and TRBJ2-5; D may match TRBD1 or TRBD2 (5 bases each). Trimming removed 4 bases at V and 5 bases at J, with 14 bases between. CDR3 length: 14 residues. The V gene's germline CDR1 is LNHDA and CDR2 SQIVND (reference sequence). The CDR3 is CASSRGTEEETQYF. CDR3 bases: TGTGCCAGTAGTAGAGGGACGGAGGAGGAGACCCAGTACTTC.

The rearrangement uses TRBV29-1 and TRBJ2-3, with 15 bases fitting TRBD2. The trim removed 6 bases at V and 1 base at J, leaving 8 bases unmatched. Germline CDR1 and CDR2: SQVTM and ANQGSEA. This CDR3 has 17 residues. This CDR3 reads CSVSGTSGGHGTDTQYF. CDR3 nucleotides: TGCAGCGTCTCCGGGACTAGCGGGGGGCATGGCACAGATACGCAGTATTTT.

The chain links TRBV18 to TRBJ1-5; TRBD1 aligns across 7 bases. CDR3 length equals 15 residues. After removal of 6 bases from V and 3 bases from J, the junction contained 8 bases not matched to a gene. Germline values: CDR1 KGHSH, CDR2 LQKENI. CDR3 loop: CASSASGQINQPQHF. The CDR3 region has the DNA TGTGCCAGCTCCGCTTCGGGACAGATCAATCAGCCCCAGCATTTT.

CDR3 nucleotide sequence: TGTGCCAGCAGGCCCCAGGGTGGTGAGCAGTTCTTC. It translates to CASRPQGGEQFF. The V and J genes are TRBV25-1 and TRBJ2-1, with a possible D match to TRBD1 (5 bases). The CDR3 length is 12 residues. In germline, CDR1 is MGHDK, CDR2 SYGVNS. V was shortened by 6 bases and J by 9 bases, with 12 bases between the two germline ends.

About this clone itself: Other DNA sequences in this specimen translate into the identical CDR3. This rearrangement joins TRBV3-1 (or the pseudogene TRBV3-2) to TRBJ1-1, with a tentative D call TRBD1 (6 bases). Trimming took off 1 base at V and 1 base at J, with 7 bases between the two ends. From germline, CDR1 is LGHDT and CDR2 YNNKEL (reference sequence). The CDR3 runs to 14 residues. In DNA form, the CDR3 reads TGTGCCAGCAGCCAAGGACAGGCGAACACTGAAGCTTTCTTT. Protein sequence: CASSQGQANTEAFF.

V gene TRBV2 combines with J gene TRBJ1-4; D is undetermined. Germline loops: CDR1 SNHLY, CDR2 FYNNEI. Trimming removed 8 bases at V and 8 bases at J, with 9 bases between. The CDR3 loop spans 11 amino acids. The chain's CDR3 is CASCLVEKLFF. As DNA, the CDR3 is TGTGCCAGCTGTCTGGTGGAAAAACTGTTTTTT.

The V call is TRBV3-1 (or the pseudogene TRBV3-2), the J call TRBJ1-3; D may be TRBD1 (5 bases). Per the germline V gene, CDR1 is LGHDT and CDR2 is YNNKEL (reference sequence). Deletions cut 4 bases from V and 4 bases from J, with 11 bases between. The CDR3 is 14 residues long. The CDR3 bases are TGTGCCAGCAGCCCTAGTGGGGCCGGAAACACCATATATTTT. It codes for CASSPSGAGNTIYF.

V is TRBV5-1 and J is TRBJ2-3; D possibly corresponds to TRBD2 (6 bases). CDR1 SGHRS and CDR2 YFSETQ come from the germline V gene. V dropped 5 bases and J dropped 4 bases, with 11 bases sitting between them. The CDR3 is 13 amino acids. CDR3 sequence reads: CASRDGGSDTQYF. CDR3 DNA sequence: TGCGCCAGCAGGGACGGGGGATCAGATACGCAGTATTTT.

The J gene is TRBJ2-1, the V gene TRBV6-5, with D possibly TRBD1 on 5 matching bases. Looked up from germline, CDR1 is MNHEY and CDR2 is SVGAGI. The V end lost 2 bases, the J end lost 1 base, and 12 bases lay between the germline ends. This CDR3 is 16 amino acids long. CDR3 coding DNA: TGTGCCAGCAGTTACGTAATGGGGCCGTCCTACAATGAGCAGTTCTTC. Translation gives CASSYVMGPSYNEQFF.

The chain employs TRBV6-1 and TRBJ2-7; TRBD1 might be the D (5 bases). The CDR3 consists of 14 residues. The V end was cut by 2 bases, the J end by 3 bases, with 11 bases between. Germline lookup yields CDR1 MNHNS and CDR2 SASEGT. CDR3: CASSEYSRGYEQYF. CDR3 in DNA: TGTGCCAGCAGTGAATACTCAAGGGGCTACGAGCAGTACTTC.

The J gene is TRBJ2-5, the V gene TRBV11-2; D is perhaps TRBD2 (5 bases). Germline assignment: CDR1 SGHAT and CDR2 FQNNGV. The CDR3 has 14 residues. The V end lost 0 bases, the J end lost 5 bases, and 10 bases lay between the germline ends. In DNA form, the CDR3 reads TGTGCCAGCAGCTTAGAACGGGGTTGGGAGACCCAGTACTTC. Amino acids: CASSLERGWETQYF.

The gene calls are TRBV18 and TRBJ2-5; TRBD2 is a possible D gene (6 bases). The V end was cut by 6 bases, the J end by 5 bases, with 13 bases between. The CDR3 loop spans 13 amino acids. Per germline, CDR1 KGHSH and CDR2 LQKENI. CDR3 region: CASSTSRGETQYF. CDR3 in DNA: TGTGCCAGCTCCACCTCTCGGGGGGAGACCCAGTACTTC.

The chain uses TRBV19 and TRBJ1-6; no reliable D call. The CDR3 is made up of 14 amino acids. V was shortened by 2 bases and J by 8 bases, with 10 bases between the two germline ends. CDR1 is LNHDA, CDR2 SQIVND, per germline (reference sequence). The CDR3 here is CASSIHPPDSPLHF. DNA for the CDR3: TGTGCCAGTAGTATACATCCGCCTGATTCACCCCTCCACTTT.

This chain links TRBV5-1 with TRBJ1-2; a possible D gene is TRBD1 (6 bases). CDR1 SGHRS and CDR2 YFSETQ come from the germline V gene. The CDR3 length is 15 residues. V lost 0 bases and J 4 bases, leaving 13 bases between the germline ends. The CDR3 DNA reads TGCGCCAGCAGCTTGGAGGCAGGGGAATTCTATGGCTACACCTTC. It yields the protein CASSLEAGEFYGYTF.

This clone has a single count. The V and J genes are TRBV7-9 and TRBJ1-3; 8 nucleotides line up with TRBD1. Germline loops: CDR1 SEHNR, CDR2 FQNEAQ (reference sequence). This CDR3 comprises 17 residues. The V and J ends lost 3 bases and 0 bases, in that order; junction bases with no gene match: 7. CDR3 loop: CASSFNLRGHSGNTIYF. The CDR3 bases are TGTGCCAGCAGCTTCAACCTCAGGGGGCACTCTGGAAACACCATATATTTT.

The rearrangement joins TRBV4-1 to TRBJ1-1, with 7 bases that match TRBD1. Germline loops: CDR1 MGHRA, CDR2 YSYEKL. This CDR3 is built from 13 residues. Germline trimming cut 5 bases from V and 1 base from J; bases unmatched to any gene: 1. The CDR3 loop reads CASSRDRNTEAFF. As DNA, the CDR3 is TGCGCCAGCAGCAGGGACAGGAACACTGAAGCTTTCTTT.

The V and J genes are TRBV12-3 or TRBV12-4 and TRBJ2-5, with 7 bases identical to TRBD1. The CDR3 length is 13 residues. Trimming removed 8 bases from V and 0 bases from J; junction bases left unmatched: 3. CDR3: CASLGQNQETQYF. CDR3 sequence (DNA): TGTGCCAGCTTGGGACAGAACCAAGAGACCCAGTACTTC.

This chain joins TRBV28 and TRBJ1-2; D remains ambiguous. This CDR3 is built from 15 residues. From germline, CDR1 is MDHEN and CDR2 SYDVKM. V lost 8 bases, J lost 2 bases, and 18 bases lay in between. This CDR3 reads CASQLAVKNNYGYTF. CDR3 nucleotide sequence: TGTGCCAGCCAACTCGCAGTCAAAAACAACTATGGCTACACCTTC.

The chain employs TRBV7-2 and TRBJ1-2; 9 bases fit TRBD1. J gave up 4 bases and V 5 bases, and 2 bases lay outside the gene matches. The CDR3 runs 13 residues. The germline V gene encodes CDR1 SGHTA and CDR2 FQGNSA. This CDR3 is CASSKQGAYGYTF. In DNA form, the CDR3 reads TGTGCCAGCAGCAAACAGGGGGCCTATGGCTACACCTTC.

The CDR3 DNA sequence: TGCGCCAGCAGTGATTCAACCGGGAGCGATGAGCAGTTCTTC. The encoded protein is CASSDSTGSDEQFF. The V call is TRBV10-1, the J call TRBJ2-1; a possible D gene is TRBD2 (6 bases). In germline, CDR1 is WNHNN, CDR2 SYGVQD (reference sequence). The length of the CDR3 is 14 residues. With 3 bases removed from V and 8 bases from J, the gap between germline ends came to 14 bases.